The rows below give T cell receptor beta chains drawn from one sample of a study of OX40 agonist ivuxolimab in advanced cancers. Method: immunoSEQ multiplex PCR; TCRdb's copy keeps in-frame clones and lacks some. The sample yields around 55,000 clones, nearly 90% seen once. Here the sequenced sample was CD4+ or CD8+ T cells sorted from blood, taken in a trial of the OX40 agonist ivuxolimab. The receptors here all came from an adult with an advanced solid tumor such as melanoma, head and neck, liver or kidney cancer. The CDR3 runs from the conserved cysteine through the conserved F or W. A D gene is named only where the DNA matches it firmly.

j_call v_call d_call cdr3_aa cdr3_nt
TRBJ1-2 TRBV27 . CASSLKGIYYGYTF TGTGCCAGCAGTTTAAAGGGCATCTACTATGGCTACACCTTC
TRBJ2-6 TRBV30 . CAWSSGANVLTF TGTGCCTGGAGCTCTGGGGCCAACGTCCTGACTTTC
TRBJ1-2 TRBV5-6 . CASSSISTAHVLVYGYTF TGTGCCAGCAGCTCCATCTCGACAGCTCACGTTTTAGTCTATGGCTACACCTTC
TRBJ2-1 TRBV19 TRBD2 CATSWTSGSRNEQFF TGTGCCACCTCCTGGACTAGCGGGAGTCGCAATGAGCAGTTCTTC
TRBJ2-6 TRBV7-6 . CASSLGGSGANVLTF TGTGCCAGCAGCTTAGGAGGGAGTGGGGCCAACGTCCTGACTTTC
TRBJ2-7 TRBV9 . CASSPGQALSYEQYF TGTGCCAGCAGCCCTGGACAAGCCCTCTCCTACGAGCAGTACTTC
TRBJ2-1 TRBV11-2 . CASSLGGDEQFF TGTGCCAGCAGCTTAGGCGGGGATGAGCAGTTCTTC
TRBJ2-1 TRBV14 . CASSQVRGMYNEQFF TGTGCCAGCAGCCAAGTGCGGGGAATGTACAATGAGCAGTTCTTC
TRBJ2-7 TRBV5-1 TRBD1 CASSFAQGVEQYF TGCGCCAGCAGCTTTGCACAGGGGGTCGAGCAGTACTTC
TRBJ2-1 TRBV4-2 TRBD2 CASRRRETGHNEQFF TGTGCCAGCAGACGGCGGGAGACCGGACACAATGAGCAGTTCTTC
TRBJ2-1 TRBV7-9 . CASSSGGRILDEQFF TGTGCCAGCAGCTCAGGGGGGCGGATTTTGGATGAGCAGTTCTTC
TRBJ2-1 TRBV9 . CASSPTGTVYNEQFF TGTGCCAGCAGCCCCACCGGGACTGTATACAATGAGCAGTTCTTC
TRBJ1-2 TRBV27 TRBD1 CASSPGQGFGYTF TGTGCCAGCAGTCCGGGACAGGGATTCGGCTACACCTTC
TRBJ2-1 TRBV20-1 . CSAQDRNEQFF TGCAGTGCTCAAGACCGCAATGAGCAGTTCTTC
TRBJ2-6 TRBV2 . CASRERGTSGANVLTF TGTGCCAGCAGGGAGAGGGGGACCTCTGGGGCCAACGTCCTGACTTTC
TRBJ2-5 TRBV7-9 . CASSRTVQETQYF TGTGCCAGCAGTAGAACAGTACAAGAGACCCAGTACTTC
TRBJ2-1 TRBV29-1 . CSGAGSSTLSMRQFF TGCAGCGGGGCAGGGAGTTCCACTTTATCAATGAGACAGTTCTTC
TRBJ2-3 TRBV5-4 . CASSFGDSTSTDTQYF TGTGCCAGCAGTTTTGGGGACTCCACTAGCACAGATACGCAGTATTTT
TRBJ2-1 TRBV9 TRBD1 CASSVEGTGVGEQFF TGTGCCAGCAGCGTAGAGGGGACAGGGGTTGGTGAGCAGTTCTTC
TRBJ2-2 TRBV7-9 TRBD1 CASSFPPGQGTGELFF TGTGCCAGCAGCTTTCCTCCAGGACAGGGAACCGGGGAGCTGTTTTTT
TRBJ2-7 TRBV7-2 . CASSLEPLSYEQYF TGTGCCAGCAGCTTAGAGCCCCTCTCCTACGAGCAGTACTTC
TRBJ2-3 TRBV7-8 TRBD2 CASSHWTSGRFTDTQYF TGTGCCAGCAGCCATTGGACTAGCGGGAGGTTCACAGATACGCAGTATTTT